One and the same sample provided the 8 T cell receptor beta chains below, sequenced in a study of early T cells in non-severe SARS-CoV-2 infection. TCRdb reprocessed the 5' RACE reads via MiXCR and lists one record per CDR3 protein. Of 65,000 to 85,000 distinct CDR3 sequences in the sample, roughly an eighth were seen once. The sample taken for sequencing was whole blood. These receptors all stem from an adult who was a healthcare worker with PCR-confirmed SARS-CoV-2 infection or an uninfected control (not recorded which).

The V and J genes are TRBV5-4 and TRBJ1-3; 12 bases are a match to TRBD1. Germline CDR1 SGHNT, CDR2 YYREEE (reference sequence). V lost 5 bases, J lost 3 bases, and 6 bases stayed unmatched. The CDR3 spans 16 residues. The CDR3 DNA is TGTGCCAGCAGTCCCGGGACAGGGGGCCTTGGAAACACCATATATTTT. This translates into CASSPGTGGLGNTIYF.

In its sample, this clonotype was seen many times. V is TRBV10-3 and J is TRBJ1-5; no definite D call. The CDR3 length is 13 residues. Per the germline V gene, CDR1 is ENHRY and CDR2 is SYGVKD. The V and J ends lost 3 bases and 7 bases respectively, with 10 bases between them. The CDR3 sequence: CAISEHPEQPQHF. CDR3 bases: TGTGCCATCAGTGAACATCCGGAACAGCCCCAGCATTTT.

This chain connects TRBV20-1 to TRBJ2-7; perhaps TRBD2 as D (5 bases). V was cut by 0 bases and J by 3 bases, with 12 bases left in between. CDR1 DFQATT and CDR2 SNEGSKA come from the germline V gene (reference sequence). The CDR3 totals 14 residues. CDR3 residues: CSARDRTGYYEQYF. The CDR3 region has the DNA TGCAGTGCTAGAGATAGAACGGGGTACTACGAGCAGTACTTC.

This clonotype has at least ten counts. V and J are TRBV20-1 and TRBJ2-3; a weak D match, TRBD1 (6 bases). The CDR3 sequence is 15 residues long. Trimming took 0 bases from V and 4 from J, leaving 14 bases between them. Germline CDR1 DFQATT, CDR2 SNEGSKA (reference sequence). The CDR3 DNA sequence: TGCAGTGCTAGAGATCCAGGGGCCGGACCAGATACGCAGTATTTT. It encodes CSARDPGAGPDTQYF.

The table lists this clonotype with many counts. The V gene is TRBV3-1, the J gene TRBJ2-1; D gene unclear. The germline V gene encodes CDR1 LGHDT and CDR2 YNNKEL (reference sequence). CDR3 length equals 11 residues. V gave up 6 bases and J gave up 2 bases, with 2 bases separating them. The CDR3, as DNA: TGTGCCAGCAGGACCTACAATGAGCAGTTCTTC. Its translation: CASRTYNEQFF.

The chain carries TRBV10-3 and TRBJ2-5, with 9 bases that match TRBD1. Losses at the gene ends were 3 bases for V and 4 bases for J; bases not matched to a gene: 6. The germline gives CDR1 ENHRY, CDR2 SYGVKD. The CDR3 has 15 residues. The CDR3: CAISDEQGASETQYF. The CDR3 region has the DNA TGTGCCATCAGTGATGAACAGGGGGCATCAGAGACCCAGTACTTC.

This clonotype was detected a few times. This chain links TRBV14 with TRBJ2-5, with unresolved D. This CDR3 contains 13 residues. V lost 4 bases and J lost 4, with 10 bases in between. Per the germline V gene, CDR1 is SGHDN and CDR2 is FVKESK. The CDR3 region is CASSRLGRETQYF. DNA for the CDR3: TGTGCCAGCAGCCGTCTAGGGCGAGAGACCCAGTACTTC.

The rearrangement joins TRBV7-9 to TRBJ2-7, with TRBD1 matching 8 bases. Germline CDR1 SEHNR, CDR2 FQNEAQ (reference sequence). The ends lost 5 bases at V and 0 bases at J; junction bases unmatched: 9. The CDR3 consists of 16 residues. CDR3 residues: CASSPRTGPSSYEQYF. The CDR3 coding sequence is TGTGCCAGCAGCCCTAGGACAGGGCCATCCTCCTACGAGCAGTACTTC.